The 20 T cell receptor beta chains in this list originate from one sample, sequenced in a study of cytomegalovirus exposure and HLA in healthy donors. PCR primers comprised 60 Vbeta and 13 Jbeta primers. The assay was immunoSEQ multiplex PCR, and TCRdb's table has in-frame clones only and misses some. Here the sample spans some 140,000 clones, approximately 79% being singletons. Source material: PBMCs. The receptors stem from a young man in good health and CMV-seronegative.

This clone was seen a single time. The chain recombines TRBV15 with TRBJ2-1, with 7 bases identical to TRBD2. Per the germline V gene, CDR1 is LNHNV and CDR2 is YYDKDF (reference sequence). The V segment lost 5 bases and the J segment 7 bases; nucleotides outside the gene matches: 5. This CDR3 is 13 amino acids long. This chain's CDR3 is CATSGGRVNEQFF. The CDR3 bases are TGTGCCACCAGCGGGGGGAGGGTGAATGAGCAGTTCTTC.

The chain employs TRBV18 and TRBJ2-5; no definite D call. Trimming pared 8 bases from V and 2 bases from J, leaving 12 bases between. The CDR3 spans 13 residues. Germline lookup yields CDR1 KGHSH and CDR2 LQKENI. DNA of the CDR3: TGTGCCAGCGAGGTTCGGCCGCAAGAGACCCAGTACTTC. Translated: CASEVRPQETQYF.

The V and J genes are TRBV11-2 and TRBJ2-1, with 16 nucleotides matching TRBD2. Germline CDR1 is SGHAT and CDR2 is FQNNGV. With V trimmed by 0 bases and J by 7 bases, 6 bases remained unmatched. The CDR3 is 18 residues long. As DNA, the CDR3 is TGTGCCAGCAGCTTAGATGGGACTAGCGGGGGGGCGTTGAATGAGCAGTTCTTC. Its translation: CASSLDGTSGGALNEQFF.

The DNA for the CDR3 is TGTGCCAGCAGGAAAGGGGTGAGCACTGAAGCTTTCTTT. Translation: CASRKGVSTEAFF. The rearrangement joins TRBV2 to TRBJ1-1, with D possibly TRBD1 on 5 matching bases. The V and J ends lost 6 bases and 4 bases respectively, with 12 bases between them. Germline values: CDR1 SNHLY, CDR2 FYNNEI. The length of the CDR3 is 13 residues.

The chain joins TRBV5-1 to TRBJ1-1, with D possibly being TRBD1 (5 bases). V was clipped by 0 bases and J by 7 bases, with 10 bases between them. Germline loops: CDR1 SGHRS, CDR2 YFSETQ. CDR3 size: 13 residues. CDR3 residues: CASSLVGPGEAFF. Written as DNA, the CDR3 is TGCGCCAGCAGCTTGGTGGGGCCGGGTGAAGCTTTCTTT. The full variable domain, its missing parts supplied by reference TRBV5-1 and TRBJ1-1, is KAGVTQTPRYLIKTRGQQVTLSCSPISGHRSVSWYQQTPGQGLQFLFEYFSETQRNKGNFPGRFSGRQFSNSRSEMNVSTLELGDSALYLCASSLVGPGEAFFGQGTRLTVV.

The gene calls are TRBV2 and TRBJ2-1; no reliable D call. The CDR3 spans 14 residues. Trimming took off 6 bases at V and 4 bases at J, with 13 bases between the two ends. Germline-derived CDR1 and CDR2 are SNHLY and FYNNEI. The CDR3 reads CASRSGDGYNEQFF. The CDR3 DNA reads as TGTGCCAGCAGATCCGGAGACGGGTACAATGAGCAGTTCTTC.

CDR3 region: CAVRGGSYNEQFF. In DNA, the CDR3 is TGTGCTGTAAGGGGGGGCTCCTACAATGAGCAGTTCTTC. The chain is built from TRBV30 and TRBJ2-1, with TRBD2 as a possible D gene (7 bases). Germline assignment: CDR1 GTSNPN and CDR2 SVGIG (reference sequence). The CDR3 extends over 13 amino acids.

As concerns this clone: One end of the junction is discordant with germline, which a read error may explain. The CDR3, as DNA: TGCGCCAGCAGCCAAGTAGTCAGGGGGCCCACCGAGGAGCTGTTTTTT. Its protein is CASSQVVRGPTEELFF. V usage is TRBV4-1 and J usage is TRBJ2-2, with 8 bases matching TRBD1. Germline assignment: CDR1 MGHRA and CDR2 YSYEKL. The CDR3 is 16 amino acids.

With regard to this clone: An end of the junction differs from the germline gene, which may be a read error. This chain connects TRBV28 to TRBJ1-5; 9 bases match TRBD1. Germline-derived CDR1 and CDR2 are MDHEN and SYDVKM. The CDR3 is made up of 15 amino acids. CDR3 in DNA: TGTGCCAGCGGTTTAGGGACAGGGCGGAATCAGCCCCAGCATTTT. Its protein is CASGLGTGRNQPQHF. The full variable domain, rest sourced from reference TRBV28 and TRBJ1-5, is DVKVTQSSRYLVKRTGEKVFLECVQDMDHENMFWYRQDPGLGLRLIYFSYDVKMKEKGDIPEGYSVSREKKERFSLILESASTNQTSMYLCASGLGTGRNQPQHFGDGTRLSIL.

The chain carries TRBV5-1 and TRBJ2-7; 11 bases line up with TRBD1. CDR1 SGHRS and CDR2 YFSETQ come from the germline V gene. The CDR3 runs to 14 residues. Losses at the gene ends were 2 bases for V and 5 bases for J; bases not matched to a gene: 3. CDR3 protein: CASSFWTGGHEQYF. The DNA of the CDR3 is TGCGCCAGCAGCTTCTGGACAGGGGGCCACGAGCAGTACTTC.

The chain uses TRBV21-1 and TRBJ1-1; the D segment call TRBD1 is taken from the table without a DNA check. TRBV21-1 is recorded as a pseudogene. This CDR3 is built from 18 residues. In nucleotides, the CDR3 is TGTGCCAGCAGCAAAGGTGGCAGGGGGTGGTTGAGGAACACTGAAGCTTTCTTT. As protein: CASSKGGRGWLRNTEAFF.

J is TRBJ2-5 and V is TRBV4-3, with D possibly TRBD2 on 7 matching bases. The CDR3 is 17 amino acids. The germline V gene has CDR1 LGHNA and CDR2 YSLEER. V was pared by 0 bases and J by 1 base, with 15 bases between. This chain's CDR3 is CASSQDPAGAGQETQYF. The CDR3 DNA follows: TGCGCCAGCAGCCAAGACCCCGCGGGGGCGGGCCAAGAGACCCAGTACTTC.

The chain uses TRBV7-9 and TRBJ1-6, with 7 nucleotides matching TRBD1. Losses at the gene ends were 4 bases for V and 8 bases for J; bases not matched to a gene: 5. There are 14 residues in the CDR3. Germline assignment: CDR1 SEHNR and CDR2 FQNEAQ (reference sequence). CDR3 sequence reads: CASSWGDRYSPLHF. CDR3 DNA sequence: TGTGCCAGCAGCTGGGGGGACAGATATTCACCCCTCCACTTT.

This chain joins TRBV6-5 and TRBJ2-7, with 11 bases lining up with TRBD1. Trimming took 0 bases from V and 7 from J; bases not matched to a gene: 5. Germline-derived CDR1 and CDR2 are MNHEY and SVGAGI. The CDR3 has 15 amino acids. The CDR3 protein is CASSYSDRGPGEQYF. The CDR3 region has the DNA TGTGCCAGCAGTTACTCGGACAGGGGGCCGGGGGAGCAGTACTTC.

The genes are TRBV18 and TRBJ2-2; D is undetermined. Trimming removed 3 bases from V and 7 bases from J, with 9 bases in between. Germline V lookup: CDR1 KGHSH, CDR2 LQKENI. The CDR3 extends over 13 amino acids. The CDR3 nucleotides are TGTGCCAGCTCACCTGCAGGTCGCGGGGAGCTGTTTTTT. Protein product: CASSPAGRGELFF. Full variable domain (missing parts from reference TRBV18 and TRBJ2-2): NAGVMQNPRHLVRRRGQEARLRCSPMKGHSHVYWYRQLPEEGLKFMVYLQKENIIDESGMPKERFSAEFPKEGPSILRIQQVVRGDSAAYFCASSPAGRGELFFGEGSRLTVL.

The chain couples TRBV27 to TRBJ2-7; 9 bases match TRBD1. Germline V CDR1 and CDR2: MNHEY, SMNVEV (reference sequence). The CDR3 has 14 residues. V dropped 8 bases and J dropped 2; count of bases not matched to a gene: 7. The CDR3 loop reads CASRGTGNPYEQYF. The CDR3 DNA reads TGTGCCAGCCGCGGGACAGGGAATCCCTACGAGCAGTACTTC.

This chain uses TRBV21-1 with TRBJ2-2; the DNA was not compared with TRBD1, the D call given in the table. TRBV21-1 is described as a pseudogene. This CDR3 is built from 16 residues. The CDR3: CASSISDRGPSGELFF. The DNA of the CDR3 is TGTGCCAGCAGCATCAGCGACAGGGGGCCGTCCGGGGAGCTGTTTTTT.

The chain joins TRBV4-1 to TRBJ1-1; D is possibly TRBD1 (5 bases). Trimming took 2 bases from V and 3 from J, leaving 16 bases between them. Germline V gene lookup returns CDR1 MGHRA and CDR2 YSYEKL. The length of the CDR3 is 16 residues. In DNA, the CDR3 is TGCGCCAGCAGCCAACTTTTCGCCTGGGGGGACACTGAAGCTTTCTTT. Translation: CASSQLFAWGDTEAFF.

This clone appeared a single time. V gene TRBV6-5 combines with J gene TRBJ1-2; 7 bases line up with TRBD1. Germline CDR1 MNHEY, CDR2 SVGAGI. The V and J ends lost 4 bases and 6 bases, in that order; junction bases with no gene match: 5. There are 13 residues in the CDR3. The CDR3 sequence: CASSLDRENGYTF. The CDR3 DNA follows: TGTGCCAGCAGTTTAGACAGGGAGAATGGCTACACCTTC.

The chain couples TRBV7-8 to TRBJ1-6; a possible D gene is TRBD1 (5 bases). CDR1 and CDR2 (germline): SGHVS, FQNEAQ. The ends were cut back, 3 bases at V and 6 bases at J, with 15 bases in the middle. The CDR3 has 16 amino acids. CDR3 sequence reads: CASSFLGDPGNSPLHF. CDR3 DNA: TGTGCCAGCAGCTTCCTAGGGGATCCCGGTAATTCACCCCTCCACTTT.